This T cell receptor beta chain was retrieved from a study of identical twins. Study-wide findings and caveats: Zero-insertion analyses could be partly confounded by invariant MAIT and iNKT cells.

A remark on this clonotype: Its antigen is unidentified.

cDNA molecules carried unique molecular identifiers, and template switching added a universal primer site. A single record per CDR3 protein comes from TCRdb applying MiXCR to the 5' RACE reads. The data hold 300,000 to 400,000 distinct CDR3 sequences, with 8.5% to 10% observed a single time. Looked up from germline, CDR1 is MGHRA and CDR2 is YSYEKL. Between the trimmed V and J ends, which lost 5 bases and 5 bases, there was a span of 12 bases. This CDR3 spans 13 amino acids. This sequence was found in a woman in her 50s in good health. The chain joins TRBV4-1 to TRBJ2-5, with D unresolved. The sample consisted of naive T cells sorted from blood. The DNA for the CDR3 is TGCGCCAGCAGCTCTTTCGGACGGGAGACCCAGTACTTC. This codes for CASSSFGRETQYF.